Sequencing of this T cell receptor beta chain was carried out in a study of shared clonotypes between healthy human individuals. Study background: CD4 naive cells filled three plates per donor, CD4 memory three, CD8 naive two and CD8 memory one. Study outcomes and limitations: Generation probabilities were higher for clonotypes shared across all four sorted-subset donors than for unshared ones.

With respect to this clone: Its target is unknown.

Data came from immunoSEQ multiplex PCR; TCRdb stores just in-frame clones and leaves some out. The sample comprises over 1.5 million clones, 98% of which are singletons, and roughly 0.45% rests with the top ten. This CDR3 is built from 17 residues. Germline CDR1 SGHVS, CDR2 FNYEAQ. Trimming cost V 5 bases and J 4 bases, with 21 bases left between them. Each donor was a Caucasian adult residing in Nashville, Tennessee. The CD4+ fraction was divided into a CD45RA+ naive subset and a CD45RA-negative memory subset. This sequence originates from a man under 40 in good health. Sequencing was carried out using naive CD4+ T cells sorted from blood. The subset denotes: CD45RA+ positively selected. This chain links TRBV7-6 with TRBJ1-3; D unresolved. CDR3: CASSRNLALVSGNTIYF. The CDR3 DNA sequence: TGTGCCAGCAGCCGCAACCTCGCTCTGGTTTCAGGAAACACCATATATTTT.